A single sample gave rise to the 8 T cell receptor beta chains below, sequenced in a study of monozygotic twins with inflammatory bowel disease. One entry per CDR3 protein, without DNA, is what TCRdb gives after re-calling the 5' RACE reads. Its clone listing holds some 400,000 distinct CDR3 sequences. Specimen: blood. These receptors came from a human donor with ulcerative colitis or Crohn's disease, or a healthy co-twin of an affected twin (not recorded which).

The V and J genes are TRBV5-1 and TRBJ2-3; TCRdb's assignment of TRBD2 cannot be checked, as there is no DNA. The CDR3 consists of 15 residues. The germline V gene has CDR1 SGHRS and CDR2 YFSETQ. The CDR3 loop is CASSFGSGGQDTQYF.

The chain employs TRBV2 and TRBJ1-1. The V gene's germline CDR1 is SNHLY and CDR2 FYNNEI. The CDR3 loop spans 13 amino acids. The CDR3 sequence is CASSSYRGTEAFF.

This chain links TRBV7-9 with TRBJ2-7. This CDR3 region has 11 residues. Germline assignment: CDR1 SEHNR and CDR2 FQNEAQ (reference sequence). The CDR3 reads CASTMIGEQYF.

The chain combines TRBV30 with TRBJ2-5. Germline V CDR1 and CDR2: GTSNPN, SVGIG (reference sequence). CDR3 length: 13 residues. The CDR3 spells CAWSVRVQETQYF.

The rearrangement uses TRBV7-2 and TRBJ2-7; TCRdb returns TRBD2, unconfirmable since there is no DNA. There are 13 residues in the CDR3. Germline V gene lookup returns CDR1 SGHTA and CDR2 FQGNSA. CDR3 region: CASSSGVSGEQYF.

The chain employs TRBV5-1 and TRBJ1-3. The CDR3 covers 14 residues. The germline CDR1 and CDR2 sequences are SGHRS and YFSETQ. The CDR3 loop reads CASSEGGSGNTIYF.

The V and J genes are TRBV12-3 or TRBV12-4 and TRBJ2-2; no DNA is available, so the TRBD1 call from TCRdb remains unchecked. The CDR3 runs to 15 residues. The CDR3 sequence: CASSFDRGRSGELFF.

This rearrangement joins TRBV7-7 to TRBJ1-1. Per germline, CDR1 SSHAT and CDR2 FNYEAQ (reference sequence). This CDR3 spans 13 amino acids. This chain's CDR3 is CASSLEENTEAFF.